This T cell receptor beta chain was captured by sequencing in a study of CD8 T cells in ankylosing spondylitis. TCRdb independently ran MiXCR on the 5' RACE reads; one entry per CDR3 protein. The sample has approximately 250,000 distinct CDR3 sequences; approximately 7.6% are singletons. General study points: Ankylosing spondylitis blood appeared to be characterized by a TCR beta motif of under 10 highly homologous variants. Enrichment of disease-linked clones was reportedly significant in matched ankylosing spondylitis synovial fluid. Before this, some motif variants had been reported in reactive arthritis synovial fluid and blood. Peripheral blood held disease-linked clones only at relatively low frequency, and these were CD8+.

This clonotype came up many times. The antigen is undetermined. The clonotype originates from a female donor with ankylosing spondylitis or in good health (not recorded which). The sequencing sample was made of blood, either unsorted or a sorted T cell fraction (not recorded which).

The CDR3 protein is CASSTVGEQFF. DNA of the CDR3: TGTGCCAGCTCAACAGTGGGCGAGCAGTTCTTC. The chain recombines TRBV18 with TRBJ2-1; no reliable D call. Germline V lookup: CDR1 KGHSH, CDR2 LQKENI. The V gene lost 5 bases and the J gene lost 10 bases, with 9 bases spanning the gap. The CDR3 loop spans 11 amino acids. The entire variable domain, with the rest obtained from reference TRBV18 and TRBJ2-1, is as follows: NAGVMQNPRHLVRRRGQEARLRCSPMKGHSHVYWYRQLPEEGLKFMVYLQKENIIDESGMPKERFSAEFPKEGPSILRIQQVVRGDSAAYFCASSTVGEQFFGPGTRLTVL.